This T cell receptor beta chain is from a study of blood T cells in healthy people across ages. Combining a sample-barcoded 5' primer with a J-beta primer mix, a second PCR ran for roughly 7 to 12 cycles. TCRdb re-called the 5' RACE reads through MiXCR, storing one row per CDR3 protein. The data contain 540,000 or so distinct CDR3 sequences, less than 25% of them singletons. V lost 6 bases to trimming and J lost 0 bases, with 10 bases between them. The CDR3 runs 14 residues. Germline V gives CDR1 LGHNT, CDR2 FRNRAP. The sample was also linked to a second study, of T cells of mothers and their children. This second study says: At around 1.6 ug per 15 ul, all of the extracted RNA went into cDNA synthesis.

The source is a boy between 10 and 17 years old in good health. The chain links TRBV12-5 to TRBJ2-3, with unresolved D. Material: blood. The CDR3 is CASGLELSTDTQYF. The CDR3 DNA follows: TGTGCTAGTGGGCTTGAGCTGAGCACAGATACGCAGTATTTT. Variable domain in full (rest from reference TRBV12-5 and TRBJ2-3): DARVTQTPRHKVTEMGQEVTMRCQPILGHNTVFWYRQTMMQGLELLAYFRNRAPLDDSGMPKDRFSAEMPDATLATLKIQPSEPRDSAVYFCASGLELSTDTQYFGPGTRLTVL.